Listed below are T cell receptor beta chains from one sample, sequenced in a study of a mutant IDH1 vaccine in newly diagnosed glioma. These TCRs' antigens remain unknown. Profiling relied on immunoSEQ multiplex PCR, and the TCRdb table lists in-frame clones only, not all of them. The sample has some 130,000 clones, roughly 78% seen once. The sequencing used PBMCs, collected from a glioma patient whose treatment included an IDH1 peptide vaccine. These receptors were obtained from a man between 35 and 55 years old with glioma. Each CDR3 is given with its conserved first and last residue.

CDR3: CASSPLAGVLDTQYF
V: TRBV7-3

CDR3: CATSSVDSGSDIQYF
V: TRBV15

CDR3: CAWSFGNTEAFF
V: TRBV30

CDR3: CASRSPGLTYNEQFF
V: TRBV18

CDR3: CASSLRQGAGEKLFF
V: TRBV18

CDR3: CASSQGMGTYEQYF
V: TRBV4-3

CDR3: CASRWTGTNYGYTF
V: TRBV6-1

CDR3: CASRLSQGNTEAFF
V: TRBV9

CDR3: CASRAGTSRSGNTIYF
V: TRBV10-2

CDR3: CASSPGLAGGSNNEQFF
V: TRBV4-3

CDR3: CASSLPIGTGKSSYNEQFF
V: TRBV27

CDR3: CAIRAGTSGLTDTQYF
V: TRBV10-3

CDR3: CASKSPDRTDDTEAFF
V: TRBV28

CDR3: CATSRGRQGAWQPQHF
V: TRBV15

CDR3: CASSYNPGGQYTQYF
V: TRBV5-5

CDR3: CASSADTNTEAFF
V: TRBV19

CDR3: CASSVELGPPGLAVINEQFF
V: TRBV9

CDR3: CASTKAGPTSYNEQFF
V: TRBV5-4

CDR3: CASSTHAGTGIEQYF
V: TRBV6-5

CDR3: CASSRLAGAYEQYF
V: TRBV7-2

CDR3: CSVEVSSGRVATYNEQFF
V: TRBV29-1

CDR3: CASTSGPGYEQYF
V: TRBV19

CDR3: CASSLDGGGRYEQYF
V: TRBV11-2

CDR3: CASSPKDRGPETQYF
V: TRBV18

CDR3: CASSYAGTGDLYGYTF
V: TRBV14

CDR3: CASSQGDRPTDTQYF
V: TRBV4-3

CDR3: CASSLESRTEAFF
V: TRBV7-6

CDR3: CASSLIARNTIYF
V: TRBV28

CDR3: CASHSGRAYDTQYF
V: TRBV28

CDR3: CASTTHTGGTEAFF
V: TRBV7-9

CDR3: CASSPPAPDTQYF
V: TRBV18

CDR3: CASSLQAGGVYEQYF
V: TRBV28

CDR3: CASSPVGGGGTEAFF
V: TRBV5-1

CDR3: CAWEARGRDQPQHF
V: TRBV30

CDR3: CSSTGLAGSYNEQFF
V: TRBV29-1

CDR3: CASRYAGTSSYGYTF
V: TRBV4-3

CDR3: CASSQDFSVGTVAETQYF
V: TRBV4-3

CDR3: CASSQGGRSTDTQYF
V: TRBV6-5

CDR3: CASSLSRGYEQFF
V: TRBV7-8

CDR3: CASSPTGGAGGTQYF
V: TRBV18

CDR3: CASRRTGGISGNTIYF
V: TRBV7-8

CDR3: CASSIYRGNSPLHF
V: TRBV19